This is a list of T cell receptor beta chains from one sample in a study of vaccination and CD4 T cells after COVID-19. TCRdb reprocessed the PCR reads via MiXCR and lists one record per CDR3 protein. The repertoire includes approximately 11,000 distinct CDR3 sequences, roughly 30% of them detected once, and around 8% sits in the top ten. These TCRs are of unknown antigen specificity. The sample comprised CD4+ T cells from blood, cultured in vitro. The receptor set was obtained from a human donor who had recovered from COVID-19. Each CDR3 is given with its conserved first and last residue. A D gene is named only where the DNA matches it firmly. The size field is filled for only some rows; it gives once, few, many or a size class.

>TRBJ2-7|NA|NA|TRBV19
TGTGCCAGTAGTCGAATAGAGGGTCCCGGGGAGCAGTACTTC
CASSRIEGPGEQYF
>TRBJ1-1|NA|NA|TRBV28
TGTGCCAGCCACACAAGGAATGAAGCTTTCTTT
CASHTRNEAFF
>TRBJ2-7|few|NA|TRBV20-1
TGCAGTGCTAGAGACGGGGAAGGACCGACCTACGAGCAGTACTTC
CSARDGEGPTYEQYF
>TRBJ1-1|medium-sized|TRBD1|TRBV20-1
TGCAGTGCTCGGGGGACAGTGATGAACACTGAAGCTTTCTTT
CSARGTVMNTEAFF
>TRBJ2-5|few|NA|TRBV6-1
TGTGCCAGCAGTGTTACGCCCGGGGGAGAGACCCAGTACTTC
CASSVTPGGETQYF
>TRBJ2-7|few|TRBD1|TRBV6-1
TGTGCCAGCAGTACCCAGACAGGGTTTTGGTACGAGCAGTACTTC
CASSTQTGFWYEQYF
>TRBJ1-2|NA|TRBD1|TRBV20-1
TGCAGTGCAAAAACAGGGGGCGATCGGGGCTACACCTTC
CSAKTGGDRGYTF
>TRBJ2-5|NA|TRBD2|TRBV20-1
TGCAGTACTCCCTATAGCGGGGTAAAAGAGACCCAGTACTTC
CSTPYSGVKETQYF
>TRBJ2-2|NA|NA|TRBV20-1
TGCAGTGCTAGAGGGGACCGAACGAACACCGGGGAGCTGTTTTTT
CSARGDRTNTGELFF
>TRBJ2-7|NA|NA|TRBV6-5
TGTGCCAGCAGTTACATCCGGGACCGCGGGGAGCAGTACTTC
CASSYIRDRGEQYF
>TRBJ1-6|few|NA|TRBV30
TGTGCCTGGACGTATAATTCACCCCTCCACTTT
CAWTYNSPLHF
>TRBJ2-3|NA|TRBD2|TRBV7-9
TGTGCCAGCAGCCCTAGCGGGAAGATTAGCACAGATACGCAGTATTTT
CASSPSGKISTDTQYF
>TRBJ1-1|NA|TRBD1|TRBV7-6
TGTGCCAGCAGCAACGGACAGGGGCCGGACACTGAAGCTTTCTTT
CASSNGQGPDTEAFF
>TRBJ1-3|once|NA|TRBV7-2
TGTGCCAGCAGCTTAGGAGGTGGCAGACTTGGAAACACCATATATTTT
CASSLGGGRLGNTIYF
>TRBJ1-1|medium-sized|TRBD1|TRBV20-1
TGCAGTGCCGAGGGACAGGGCTCGACTGAAGCTTTCTTT
CSAEGQGSTEAFF
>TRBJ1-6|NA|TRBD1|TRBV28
TGTGCCAGCAGTTCCCCGGACAGGGACGAGCCACCCCTCCACTTT
CASSSPDRDEPPLHF
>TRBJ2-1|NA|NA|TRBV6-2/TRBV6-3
TGTGCCAGCAGTTCGCGCCTTAGCGGTGAGCAGTTCTTC
CASSSRLSGEQFF
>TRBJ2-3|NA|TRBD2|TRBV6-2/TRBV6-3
TGTGCCAGCAGATCCCTCCTAGCGGGGGACACAGATACGCAGTATTTT
CASRSLLAGDTDTQYF
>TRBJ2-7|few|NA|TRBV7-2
TGTGCCAGCAGCTTAGAGGGTCGGGCCGTCTTTGAGCAGTACTTC
CASSLEGRAVFEQYF
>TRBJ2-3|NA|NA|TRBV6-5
TGTGCCAGCAGTTATCAGGGGATCGATACGCAGTATTTT
CASSYQGIDTQYF
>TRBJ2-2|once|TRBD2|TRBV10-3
TGTGCCATCGGGGGGGGAACGGGCACCGGGGAGCTGTTTTTT
CAIGGGTGTGELFF
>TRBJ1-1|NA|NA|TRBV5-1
TGCGCCAGCAGCATTAAACAGAACACTGAAGCTTTCTTT
CASSIKQNTEAFF
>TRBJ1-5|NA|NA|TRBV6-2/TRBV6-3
TGTGCCAGCAGTTACGGGTGGGGGGGGGAGCAGCCCCAGCATTTT
CASSYGWGGEQPQHF
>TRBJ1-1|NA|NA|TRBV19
TGTGCCAGTAGTACCCGGGCCCCCAGGAACACTGAAGCTTTCTTT
CASSTRAPRNTEAFF
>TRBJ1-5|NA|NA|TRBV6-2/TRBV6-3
TGTGCCAGCAGTTATACCGGGGCCGGATTGCAGCCCCAGCATTTT
CASSYTGAGLQPQHF
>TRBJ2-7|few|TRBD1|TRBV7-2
TGTGCCAGCAGCAGGGACAGTCCCTCCTACGAGCAGTACTTC
CASSRDSPSYEQYF
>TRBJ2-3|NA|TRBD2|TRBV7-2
TGTGCCAGCAGCTTGACTAGCGGGGGTCATACGCAGTATTTT
CASSLTSGGHTQYF
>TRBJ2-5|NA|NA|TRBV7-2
TGTGCCAGCAGCTTAGCAGAAGAGACCCAGTACTTC
CASSLAEETQYF
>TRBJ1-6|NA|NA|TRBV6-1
TGTGCCAGCAGTGAAGACAAAGGGACGGATGATAATTCACCCCTCCACTTT
CASSEDKGTDDNSPLHF
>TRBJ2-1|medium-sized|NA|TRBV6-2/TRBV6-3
TGTGCCAGCAGCCCCAACTCCTACAATGAGCAGTTCTTC
CASSPNSYNEQFF
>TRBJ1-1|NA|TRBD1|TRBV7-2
TGTGCCAGCAGCTTCAGACAGGGCTTGGCTTTCTTT
CASSFRQGLAFF
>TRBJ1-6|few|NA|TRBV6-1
TGTGCCAGCAGTGACCCCTTCCCCCCACCCCTCCACTTT
CASSDPFPPPLHF
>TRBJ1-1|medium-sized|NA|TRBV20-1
TGCAGTGCCATAGGTGTCGCAGTTAACACTGAAGCTTTCTTT
CSAIGVAVNTEAFF